This T cell receptor beta chain was recovered during a study of cytomegalovirus exposure and HLA in healthy donors. Overall study results and limits: Beyond CMV serostatus, there was no information to go on about immune exposure. Within an earlier analysis, most TCR beta V segments proved productive either about 90% or about 30% of the time.

Notes on this clone: Its target is unknown. Other DNA sequences within the sample encode an identical CDR3.

60 Vbeta and 13 Jbeta primers were used in PCR. The assay was immunoSEQ multiplex PCR, and TCRdb's table has in-frame clones only and misses some. This sample has 100,000 or so clones, with about 79% found just once. The V gene lost 6 bases and the J gene lost 2 bases, with 8 bases spanning the gap. CDR1 and CDR2 from the germline V gene are LNHDA and SQIVND (reference sequence). This CDR3 spans 12 amino acids. V usage is TRBV19 and J usage is TRBJ2-7; the D is unclear. The sequenced sample was PBMCs. The sequence was collected from a female donor in good health and CMV-seropositive. CDR3 residues: CASSPGAYEQYF. The CDR3 nucleotides are TGTGCCAGTAGCCCCGGAGCCTACGAGCAGTACTTC.